The clone carrying this T cell receptor beta chain was recorded a few times. Its matching antigen is unknown. From the germline J gene comes the end of the CDR3, since the read stops 3 residues before it. Diagnosis required reduced IgG, IgA and/or IgM with specific antibody deficiency. Aged about 9 to 70 years, CVID subjects averaged about 40 years old. The sample originates from a study of T cell clonality in common variable immunodeficiency. Equal genomic DNA amounts from CVID and control samples were sequenced. Data came from immunoSEQ multiplex PCR; TCRdb stores just in-frame clones and leaves some out. The sample contains about 20,000 clones, none of them singletons. Whole-study findings and limits: The cause of increased CVID clonality remains unclear without subpopulation sequencing. Fewer deletions and N-nucleotide insertions were reportedly seen in common variable immunodeficiency TCR beta sequences.

This CDR3 has 16 residues. The V gene's germline CDR1 is SQVTM and CDR2 ANQGSEA. J was trimmed by 5 bases and V by 3 bases; bases with no gene match: 8. The specimen sequenced was peripheral blood mononuclear cells. The chain carries TRBV29-1 and TRBJ2-1, with 12 nucleotides matching TRBD2. The receptor was isolated from a human donor with common variable immunodeficiency. Here the CDR3 reads CSVDGLAGGVNNEQFF. CDR3 DNA (partial): TGCAGCGTTGATGGTCTAGCGGGAGGGGTCAACAATGAG.